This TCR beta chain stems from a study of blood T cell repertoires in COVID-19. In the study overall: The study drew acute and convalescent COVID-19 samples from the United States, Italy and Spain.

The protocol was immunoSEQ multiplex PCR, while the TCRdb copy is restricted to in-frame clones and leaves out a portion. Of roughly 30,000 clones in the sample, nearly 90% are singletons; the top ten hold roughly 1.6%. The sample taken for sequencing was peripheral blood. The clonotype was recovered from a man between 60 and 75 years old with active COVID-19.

The CDR3 DNA reads as TGTGCCAGCAGCTTCCCCTTTGGCTACACCTTC. Protein: CASSFPFGYTF. The chain combines TRBV13 with TRBJ1-2; D gene uncertain. V gave up 3 bases and J gave up 7 bases, with 6 bases separating them. CDR3 length equals 11 residues. Germline V gene sequence: CDR1 PRHDT, CDR2 FYEKMQ (reference sequence). The full variable domain, rest sourced from reference TRBV13 and TRBJ1-2, is AAGVIQSPRHLIKEKRETATLKCYPIPRHDTVYWYQQGPGQDPQFLISFYEKMQSDKGSIPDRFSAQQFSDYHSELNMSSLELGDSALYFCASSFPFGYTFGSGTRLTVV.